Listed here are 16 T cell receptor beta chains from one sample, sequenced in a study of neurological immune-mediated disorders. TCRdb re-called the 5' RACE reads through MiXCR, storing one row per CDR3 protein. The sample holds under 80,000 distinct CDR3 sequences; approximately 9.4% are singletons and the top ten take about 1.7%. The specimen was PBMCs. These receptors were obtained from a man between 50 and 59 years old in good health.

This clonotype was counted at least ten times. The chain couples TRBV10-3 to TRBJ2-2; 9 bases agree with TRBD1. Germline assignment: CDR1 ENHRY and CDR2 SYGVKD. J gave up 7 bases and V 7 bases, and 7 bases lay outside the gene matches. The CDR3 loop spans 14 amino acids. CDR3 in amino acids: CAINPGTGIGELFF. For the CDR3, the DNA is TGTGCCATCAACCCCGGGACAGGGATCGGGGAGCTGTTTTTT.

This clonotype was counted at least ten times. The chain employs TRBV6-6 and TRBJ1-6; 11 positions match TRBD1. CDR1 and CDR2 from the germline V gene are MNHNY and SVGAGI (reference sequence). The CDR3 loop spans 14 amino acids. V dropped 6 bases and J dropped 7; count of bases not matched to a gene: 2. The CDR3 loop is CASRDRGLNSPLHF. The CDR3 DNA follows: TGTGCCAGCAGGGACAGGGGGCTGAATTCACCCCTCCACTTT.

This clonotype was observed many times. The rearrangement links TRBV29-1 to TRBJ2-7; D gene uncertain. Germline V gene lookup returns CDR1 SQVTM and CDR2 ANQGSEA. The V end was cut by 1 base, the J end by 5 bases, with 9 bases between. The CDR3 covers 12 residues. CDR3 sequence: CSVEGSAHEQYF. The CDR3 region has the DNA TGCAGCGTTGAAGGGTCCGCGCACGAGCAGTACTTC.

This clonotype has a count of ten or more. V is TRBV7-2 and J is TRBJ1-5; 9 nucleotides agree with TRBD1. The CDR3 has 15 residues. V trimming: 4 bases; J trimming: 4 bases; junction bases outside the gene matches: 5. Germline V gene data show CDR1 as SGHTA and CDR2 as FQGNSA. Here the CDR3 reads CASSSGTGKNQPQHF. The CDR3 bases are TGTGCCAGCAGCTCTGGGACAGGGAAAAATCAGCCCCAGCATTTT.

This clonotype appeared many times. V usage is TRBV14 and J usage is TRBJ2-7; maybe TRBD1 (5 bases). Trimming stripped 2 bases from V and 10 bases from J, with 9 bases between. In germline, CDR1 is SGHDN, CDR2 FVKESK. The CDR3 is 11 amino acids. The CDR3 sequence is CASSQRQFQYF. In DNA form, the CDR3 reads TGTGCCAGCAGCCAACGACAGTTCCAGTACTTC.

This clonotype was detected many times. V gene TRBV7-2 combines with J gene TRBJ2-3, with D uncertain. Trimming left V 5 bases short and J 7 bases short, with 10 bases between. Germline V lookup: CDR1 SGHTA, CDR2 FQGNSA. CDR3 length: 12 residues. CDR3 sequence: CASSLYSNTQYF. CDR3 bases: TGTGCCAGCAGCCTATACTCAAATACGCAGTATTTT.

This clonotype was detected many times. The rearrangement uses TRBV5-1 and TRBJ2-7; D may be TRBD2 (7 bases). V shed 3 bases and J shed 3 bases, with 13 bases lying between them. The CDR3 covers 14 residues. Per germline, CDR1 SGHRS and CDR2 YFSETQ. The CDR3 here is CASSSGGLYYEQYF. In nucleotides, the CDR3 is TGCGCCAGCAGCTCCGGGGGGCTCTACTACGAGCAGTACTTC.

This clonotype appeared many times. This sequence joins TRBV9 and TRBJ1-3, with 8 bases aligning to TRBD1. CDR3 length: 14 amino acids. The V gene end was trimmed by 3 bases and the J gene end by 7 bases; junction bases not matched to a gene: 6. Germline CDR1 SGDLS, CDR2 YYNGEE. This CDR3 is CASSAGAGGNTIYF. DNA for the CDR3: TGTGCCAGCAGCGCGGGGGCAGGGGGCAACACCATATATTTT.

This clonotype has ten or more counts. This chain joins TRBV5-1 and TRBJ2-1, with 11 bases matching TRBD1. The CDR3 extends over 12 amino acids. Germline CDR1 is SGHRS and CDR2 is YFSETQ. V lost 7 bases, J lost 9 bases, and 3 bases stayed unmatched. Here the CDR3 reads CASGTGGSEQFF. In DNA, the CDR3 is TGCGCCAGCGGGACAGGGGGGTCTGAGCAGTTCTTC.

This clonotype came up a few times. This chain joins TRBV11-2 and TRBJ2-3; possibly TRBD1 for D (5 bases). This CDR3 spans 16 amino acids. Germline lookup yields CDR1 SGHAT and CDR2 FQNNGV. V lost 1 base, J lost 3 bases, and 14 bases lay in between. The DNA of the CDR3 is TGTGCCAGCAGCTTAGTCAGCAGGGTTGGGACAGATACGCAGTATTTT. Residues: CASSLVSRVGTDTQYF.

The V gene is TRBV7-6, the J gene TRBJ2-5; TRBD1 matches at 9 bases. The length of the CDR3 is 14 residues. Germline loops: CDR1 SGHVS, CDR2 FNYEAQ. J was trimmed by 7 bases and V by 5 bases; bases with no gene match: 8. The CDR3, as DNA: TGTGCCAGCAGCCCAGGACCGGACAGGGGGACCCAGTACTTC. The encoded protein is CASSPGPDRGTQYF.

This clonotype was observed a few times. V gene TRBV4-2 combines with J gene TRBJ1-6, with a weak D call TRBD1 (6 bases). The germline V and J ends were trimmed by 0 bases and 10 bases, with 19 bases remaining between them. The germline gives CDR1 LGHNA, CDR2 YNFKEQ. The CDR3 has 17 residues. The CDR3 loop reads CASSQDTGTVLRSPLHF. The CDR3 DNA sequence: TGTGCCAGCAGCCAAGATACAGGGACGGTACTACGGTCACCCCTCCACTTT.

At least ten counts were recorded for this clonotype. CDR3 sequence: CASSFLYPGTPYEQYF. The DNA of the CDR3 is TGTGCCAGCAGCTTCCTCTACCCCGGGACTCCCTACGAGCAGTACTTC. V is TRBV11-2 and J is TRBJ2-7, with TRBD2 as a possible D gene (6 bases). Trimming pared 3 bases from V and 2 bases from J, leaving 17 bases between. The CDR3 loop spans 16 amino acids. The germline CDR1 and CDR2 sequences are SGHAT and FQNNGV.

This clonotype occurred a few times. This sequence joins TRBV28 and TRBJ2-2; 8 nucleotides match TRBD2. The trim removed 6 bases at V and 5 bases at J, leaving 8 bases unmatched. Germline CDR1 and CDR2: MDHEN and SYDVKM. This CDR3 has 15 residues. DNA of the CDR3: TGTGCCAGCAGACGGGGGGGCCCAGGTACCGGGGAGCTGTTTTTT. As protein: CASRRGGPGTGELFF.

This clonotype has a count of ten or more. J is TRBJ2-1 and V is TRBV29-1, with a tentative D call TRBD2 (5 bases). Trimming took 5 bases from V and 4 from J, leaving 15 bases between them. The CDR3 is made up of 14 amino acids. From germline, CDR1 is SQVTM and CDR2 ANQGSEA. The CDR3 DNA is TGCAGCGTTATGACTAACCCGAGGTACAATGAGCAGTTCTTC. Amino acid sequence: CSVMTNPRYNEQFF.

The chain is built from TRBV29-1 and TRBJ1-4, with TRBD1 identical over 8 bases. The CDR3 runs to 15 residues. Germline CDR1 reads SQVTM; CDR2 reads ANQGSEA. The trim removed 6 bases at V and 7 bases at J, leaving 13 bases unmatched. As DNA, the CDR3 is TGCAGCGTAAAGAGGAACAGGGGGAGTGGTGAAAAACTGTTTTTT. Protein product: CSVKRNRGSGEKLFF. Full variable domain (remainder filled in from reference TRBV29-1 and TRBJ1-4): SAVISQKPSRDICQRGTSLTIQCQVDSQVTMMFWYRQQPGQSLTLIATANQGSEATYESGFVIDKFPISRPNLTFSTLTVSNMSPEDSSIYLCSVKRNRGSGEKLFFGSGTQLSVL.